This T cell receptor (beta chain) was profiled in a study of tumor-infiltrating lymphocytes in localized non-small cell lung cancer. Across the whole study: Each patient gave resected tumor and non-adjacent uninvolved lung tissue.

The germline V gene has CDR1 MNHEY and CDR2 SMNVEV (reference sequence). The CDR3 length is 13 residues. Trimming removed 6 bases at V and 0 bases at J, with 6 bases between. General study points: Available tissue quantity limited TCR sequencing to a patient subset. Recurrence-free survival showed no association with tumor T-cell fraction.

TCRdb's copy holds only in-frame clones and misses some; the assay was immunoSEQ multiplex PCR. The sample has around 15,000 clones; 35% to 55% are singletons. This clone was seen more than once but under ten times. Its antigen is currently unknown. Material for sequencing was lung tumor tissue. V is TRBV27 and J is TRBJ2-1; no clear D. This clonotype was obtained from a human donor with non-small cell lung cancer. CDR3 residues: CASRGNSYNEQFF. For the CDR3, the DNA is TGTGCCAGCAGGGGGAACTCCTACAATGAGCAGTTCTTC.